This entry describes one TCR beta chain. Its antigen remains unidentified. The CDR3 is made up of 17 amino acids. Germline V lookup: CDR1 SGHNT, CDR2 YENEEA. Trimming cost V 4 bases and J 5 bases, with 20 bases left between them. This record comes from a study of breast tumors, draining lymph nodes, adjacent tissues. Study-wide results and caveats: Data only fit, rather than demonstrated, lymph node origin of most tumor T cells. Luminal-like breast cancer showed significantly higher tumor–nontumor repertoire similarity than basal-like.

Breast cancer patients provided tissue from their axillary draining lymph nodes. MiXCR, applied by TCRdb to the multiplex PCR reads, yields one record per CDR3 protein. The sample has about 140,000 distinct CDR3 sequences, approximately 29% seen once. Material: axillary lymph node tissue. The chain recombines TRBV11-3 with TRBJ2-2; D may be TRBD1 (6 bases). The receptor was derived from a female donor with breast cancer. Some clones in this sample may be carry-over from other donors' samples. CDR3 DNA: TGTGCCAGCAGCTCAGATCGAGGGGGAGCGAGTACCGGGGAGCTGTTTTTT. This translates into CASSSDRGGASTGELFF.